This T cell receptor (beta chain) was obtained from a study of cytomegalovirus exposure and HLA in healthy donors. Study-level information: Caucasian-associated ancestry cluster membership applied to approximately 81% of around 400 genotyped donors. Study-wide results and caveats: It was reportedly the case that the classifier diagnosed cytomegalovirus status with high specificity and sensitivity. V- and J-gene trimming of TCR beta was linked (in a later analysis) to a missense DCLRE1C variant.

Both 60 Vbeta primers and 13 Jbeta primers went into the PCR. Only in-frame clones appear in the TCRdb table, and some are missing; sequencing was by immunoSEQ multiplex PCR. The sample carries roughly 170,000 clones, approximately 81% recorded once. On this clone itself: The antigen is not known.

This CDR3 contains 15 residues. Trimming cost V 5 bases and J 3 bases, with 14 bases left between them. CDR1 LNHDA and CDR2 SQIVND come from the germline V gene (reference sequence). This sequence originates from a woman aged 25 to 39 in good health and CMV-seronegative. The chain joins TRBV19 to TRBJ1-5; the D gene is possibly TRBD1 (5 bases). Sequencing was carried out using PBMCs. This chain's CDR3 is CASSQTTGYNQPQHF. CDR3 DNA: TGTGCCAGTAGTCAAACTACAGGATACAATCAGCCCCAGCATTTT.